This TCR beta chain was profiled in a study of type 1 regulatory T cells (dated by TCRdb to the early 2020s). Some background on the complete study: The study characterized an in vitro protocol that generated a Tr1-enriched, alloantigen-specific CD4 T cell product named T-allo10. T-allo10 was under clinical evaluation in patients with hematological malignancies receiving allogeneic hematopoietic stem cell transplantation.

Its CDR3 holds 15 amino acids, cysteine through phenylalanine. The sequence is cut down to CDR3 DNA, 45 bases in frame from base 1. At the junction V is shortened by 9 bases and J by 3 bases; bases outside the gene matches: 10. CDR1 and CDR2 (KGHDR, SFDVKD) derive from the germline V gene. The instrument given in TCRdb is Illumina MiSeq. Using fastp trimming at Q25 and MiXCR clonotype assembly, TCRdb reanalyzed the public sequencing data and kept in-frame beta chains. Each entry merges the rows of one CDR3 protein and shows their most common DNA and genes. The sample yields approximately 3,000 distinct CDR3 sequences; roughly 8% were counted once. Of the sample, around 6% falls within the top ten clones. This clonotype is medium-sized (0.01 to 0.1%) in terms of sample share. Its antigen target is currently unknown. Per-base qualities were not stored, and no clone one base away is much larger.

The sequence joins TRBV24-1 to TRBJ2-3, with TRBD2 matching 8 junction bases. The sequenced material came from cultured T cells, either the whole culture or a sorted T cell fraction (not recorded which). The TCR comes from a human donor in good health. The sequenced DNA is TGTGCCACCGGACAGACGGGAGGGCCAACAGATACGCAGTATTTT. Its translation reads: CATGQTGGPTDTQYF.